The TCR beta chain under discussion was sequenced for a study of control samples from healthy donors and cancer patients. Data came from immunoSEQ multiplex PCR; TCRdb stores just in-frame clones and leaves some out. The data contain tens of thousands of clones, approximately 90% of them seen just once; the ten biggest clones take up roughly 2%. The V and J ends lost 2 bases and 3 bases respectively, with 16 bases between them. Germline V lookup: CDR1 MNHEY, CDR2 SVGAGI. The CDR3 spans 16 residues. The chain employs TRBV6-5 and TRBJ2-5; tentatively, D is TRBD1 (5 bases). This TCR was sampled from a woman in her sixties with head and neck cancer. Sequences were obtained from PBMCs. The CDR3 region is CASSYMRATTEETQYF. The CDR3 DNA sequence: TGTGCCAGCAGTTACATGCGCGCAACGACAGAAGAGACCCAGTACTTC.